This T cell receptor (beta chain) was observed in a study of blood T cell repertoires in COVID-19. Authors' processing steps: From reference gene primer amplification, estimates of nucleated cell counts were derived. The assay was immunoSEQ multiplex PCR, and TCRdb's table has in-frame clones only and misses some. For V, J and clone size, that table is used; D and trimming come from the DNA. The data show about 260,000 clones, roughly 85% seen once. The V gene lost 1 base and the J gene lost 5 bases, with 10 bases spanning the gap. Germline V lookup: CDR1 SEHNR, CDR2 FQNEAQ (reference sequence). The CDR3 is 14 residues long. This clone has just a few counts.

Sequenced material: peripheral blood. This chain connects TRBV7-9 to TRBJ2-3, with TRBD2 as a possible D gene (6 bases). The source of this sequence is a man aged 55-75 years who had recovered from COVID-19. The CDR3 region has the DNA TGTGCCAGCAGCTTAGGTCGGGAGAAAGATACGCAGTATTTT. Its protein product is CASSLGREKDTQYF.